This T cell receptor (beta chain) was retrieved from a study of blood T cell repertoires in COVID-19. Across the whole study: The United States, Italy and Spain provided the acute and convalescent COVID-19 samples.

Trimming pared 6 bases from V and 4 bases from J, leaving 11 bases between. This CDR3 region has 13 residues. Germline assignment: CDR1 KGHDR and CDR2 SFDVKD. Using immunoSEQ multiplex PCR, the repertoire was profiled, and TCRdb retains in-frame clones only, with some absent. The table shows roughly 200,000 clones, with 90% occurring only once. This clone occurred a few times. The genes are TRBV24-1 and TRBJ1-1; the D gene is possibly TRBD1 (6 bases). This TCR derives from a man aged 50 to 60 with acute or convalescent COVID-19. The sample taken for sequencing was peripheral blood. Here the CDR3 reads CATSQDSFTEAFF. In nucleotides, the CDR3 is TGTGCCACCAGTCAGGACAGCTTCACTGAAGCTTTCTTT.